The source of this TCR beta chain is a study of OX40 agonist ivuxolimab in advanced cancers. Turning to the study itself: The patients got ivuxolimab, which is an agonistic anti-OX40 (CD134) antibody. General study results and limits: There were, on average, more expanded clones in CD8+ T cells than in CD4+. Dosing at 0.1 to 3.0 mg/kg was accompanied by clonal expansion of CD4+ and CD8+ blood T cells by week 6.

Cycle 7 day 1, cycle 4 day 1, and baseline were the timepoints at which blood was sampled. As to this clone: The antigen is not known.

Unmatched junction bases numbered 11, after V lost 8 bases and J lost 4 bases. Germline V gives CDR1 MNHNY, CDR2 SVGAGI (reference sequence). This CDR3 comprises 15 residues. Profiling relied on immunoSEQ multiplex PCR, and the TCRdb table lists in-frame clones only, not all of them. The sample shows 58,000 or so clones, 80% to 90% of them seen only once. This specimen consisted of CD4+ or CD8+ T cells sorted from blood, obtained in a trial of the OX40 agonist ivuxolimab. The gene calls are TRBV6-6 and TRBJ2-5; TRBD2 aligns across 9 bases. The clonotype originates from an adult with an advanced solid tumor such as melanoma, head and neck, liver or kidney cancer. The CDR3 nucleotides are TGTGCCAGCGGACGCGGGGGGGCGTCTCGAGAGACCCAGTACTTC. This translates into CASGRGGASRETQYF.